This T cell receptor beta chain stems from a study of T cells in Graves' hyperthyroidism and ophthalmopathy. Concerning this clonotype: Its antigen remains unidentified.

The CDR3 runs 14 residues. CDR1 and CDR2 from the germline V gene are ENHRY and SYGVKD. V was pared by 6 bases and J by 1 base, with 7 bases between. There were TCR beta CDR3 regions amplified from RNA transcripts. The TCR CDR3 was amplified in a first-round RT-PCR using the HTBI primer set. One entry per CDR3 protein, called by TCRdb with MiXCR from the multiplex PCR reads. The repertoire holds about half a million distinct CDR3 sequences, with approximately 23% as singletons. Points from the study as a whole: The model identified upcoming ophthalmopathy a median approximately six months ahead of onset.

Uncontrolled infection, other autoimmune disease, pregnancy and lactation each barred patients from inclusion. The sequencing input was blood. The rearrangement uses TRBV10-3 and TRBJ2-6; possible D gene TRBD1, 6 bases. This receptor was identified in a woman between 65 and 79 years old with Graves' ophthalmopathy. CDR3 sequence (DNA): TGTGCCATCAGAGGACAGTCTGGGGCCAACGTCCTGACTTTC. As protein: CAIRGQSGANVLTF.